This entry features one TCR beta chain sequence. This sample was taken from a study of blood T cell repertoires in COVID-19. With V trimmed by 5 bases and J by 8 bases, 17 bases remained unmatched. The CDR3 is made up of 16 amino acids. Germline CDR1 and CDR2: SEHNR and FQNEAQ (reference sequence). Sequencing was performed with immunoSEQ multiplex PCR; in TCRdb, only in-frame clones are kept and a portion is missing. The sample shows around 150,000 clones, 82% of them seen only once. Sequencing input: peripheral blood. V is TRBV7-9 and J is TRBJ1-2, with 7 bases lining up with TRBD1. This TCR was recovered from a woman aged 40 to 55 with COVID-19, enrolled during active disease. Here the CDR3 DNA reads TGTGCCAGCAGCCTCAAGAGACAGGGCGGGAATAGGGGCTACACCTTC. Protein: CASSLKRQGGNRGYTF.